Following are 26 T cell receptor beta chains from one sample sequenced in a study of blood T cell repertoires in COVID-19. Assay: immunoSEQ multiplex PCR; the TCRdb copy retains only in-frame clones and omits some. The sample includes approximately 190,000 clones, roughly 80% of them seen just once. The sample consisted of PBMCs or T cells enriched from blood (not recorded which). Receptor source: a woman in her fifties or sixties with acute COVID-19.

The rearrangement links TRBV28 to TRBJ1-1; 7 nucleotides line up with TRBD1. The germline V gene encodes CDR1 MDHEN and CDR2 SYDVKM. This CDR3 has 13 residues. The V gene end was trimmed by 8 bases and the J gene end by 0 bases; junction bases not matched to a gene: 3. The CDR3, as DNA: TGTGCCAGCCCGGACAGGCTGAACACTGAAGCTTTCTTT. Translating gives CASPDRLNTEAFF.

This clone was seen more than once but under ten times. The chain is built from TRBV3-1 (or the pseudogene TRBV3-2) and TRBJ1-2; no clear D gene. The CDR3 totals 13 residues. V lost 1 base to trimming and J lost 5 bases, with 8 bases between them. CDR1 is LGHDT and CDR2 is YNNKEL in the germline V gene (reference sequence). CDR3 sequence (DNA): TGTGCCAGCAGCCAAGGGTCGGGGTATGGCTACACCTTC. It is translated as CASSQGSGYGYTF.

This clone was seen a few times. This chain connects TRBV5-1 to TRBJ2-3, with TRBD2 identical over 16 bases. Germline V lookup: CDR1 SGHRS, CDR2 YFSETQ. The V gene end was trimmed by 4 bases and the J gene end by 7 bases; junction bases not matched to a gene: 9. This CDR3 contains 17 residues. The CDR3 here is CASSPGLAGGMGNTQYF. For the CDR3, the DNA is TGCGCCAGCAGCCCGGGACTAGCGGGGGGGATGGGGAATACGCAGTATTTT.

The chain joins TRBV21-1 to TRBJ1-6. TRBV21-1 corresponds to a pseudogene. CDR3 length: 16 amino acids. CDR3 amino acids: CASSKARGRYNSPLHF. The CDR3 DNA is TGTGCCAGCAGCAAAGCCCGGGGAAGGTATAATTCACCCCTCCACTTT.

This chain uses TRBV7-2 with TRBJ2-2; TRBD1 matches 7 bases. Germline values: CDR1 SGHTA, CDR2 FQGNSA. V shed 3 bases and J 8 bases; nucleotides not matched to a gene: 12. The CDR3 is 16 residues long. Here the CDR3 DNA reads TGTGCCAGCAGCTTTGACCTTGTGACAGGGCTGGGGGAGCTGTTTTTT. Amino acid sequence: CASSFDLVTGLGELFF. Complete variable domain (other parts from reference TRBV7-2 and TRBJ2-2): GAGVSQSPSNKVTEKGKDVELRCDPISGHTALYWYRQSLGQGLEFLIYFQGNSAPDKSGLPSDRFSAERTGGSVSTLTIQRTQQEDSAVYLCASSFDLVTGLGELFFGEGSRLTVL.

The chain carries TRBV4-2 and TRBJ2-5; D not certain. Germline CDR1 and CDR2: LGHNA and YNFKEQ. V was clipped by 0 bases and J by 5 bases, with 4 bases between them. The CDR3 length is 12 residues. The CDR3, as DNA: TGTGCCAGCAGCCAAGACAGGGAGACCCAGTACTTC. It yields the protein CASSQDRETQYF.

The chain recombines TRBV10-1 with TRBJ1-1; 7 bases map to TRBD1. The CDR3 runs 13 residues. Germline trimming cut 2 bases from V and 3 bases from J; bases unmatched to any gene: 0. Germline values: CDR1 WNHNN, CDR2 SYGVQD (reference sequence). CDR3 sequence: CASSEDRDTEAFF. The CDR3, as DNA: TGCGCCAGCAGTGAGGACAGGGACACTGAAGCTTTCTTT.

V gene TRBV2 combines with J gene TRBJ2-7; TRBD1 matches at 12 bases. This CDR3 spans 14 amino acids. V shed 6 bases, J shed 5 bases, and the junction held 5 bases outside the gene matches. The germline V gene encodes CDR1 SNHLY and CDR2 FYNNEI. The CDR3, as DNA: TGTGCCAGCAGGGGGACAGGGGGCGCCGACGAGCAGTACGTC. Translated, it gives CASRGTGGADEQYV.

The chain combines TRBV27 with TRBJ2-7; TRBD1 matches at 7 bases. The CDR3 loop spans 15 amino acids. J lost 0 bases, V lost 9 bases, and 11 bases had no gene match. From germline, CDR1 is MNHEY and CDR2 SMNVEV (reference sequence). The CDR3 DNA follows: TGTGCCAGTTTAAAACCCCGGGACAGCTCCTACGAGCAGTACGTC. Translating gives CASLKPRDSSYEQYV.

This chain connects TRBV4-3 to TRBJ1-5, with D tentatively TRBD1 (5 bases). V dropped 0 bases and J dropped 7 bases, with 13 bases sitting between them. The CDR3 loop spans 15 amino acids. Per the germline V gene, CDR1 is LGHNA and CDR2 is YSLEER. CDR3 loop: CASSQETQGGQPQHF. DNA for the CDR3: TGCGCCAGCAGCCAAGAGACCCAGGGAGGGCAGCCCCAGCATTTT.

J is TRBJ1-3 and V is TRBV7-6; D gene uncertain. CDR1 and CDR2 from the germline V gene are SGHVS and FNYEAQ. Between the trimmed V and J ends, which lost 6 bases and 0 bases, there was a span of 12 bases. The CDR3 has 15 amino acids. The DNA for the CDR3 is TGTGCCAGCAGTCCAACGGTTGGCTCTGGAAACACCATATATTTT. Translating gives CASSPTVGSGNTIYF.

J is TRBJ2-7 and V is TRBV5-1; 8 nucleotides agree with TRBD1. Germline CDR1 SGHRS, CDR2 YFSETQ. Losses at the gene ends were 4 bases for V and 2 bases for J; bases not matched to a gene: 20. This CDR3 is 19 amino acids long. CDR3 sequence: CASSRLGQGGVHRTYEQYF. The CDR3 DNA reads TGCGCCAGCAGCCGCCTAGGACAGGGCGGGGTACATCGGACCTACGAGCAGTACTTC. Combining the CDR3 with reference TRBV5-1 and TRBJ2-7 gives the whole variable domain KAGVTQTPRYLIKTRGQQVTLSCSPISGHRSVSWYQQTPGQGLQFLFEYFSETQRNKGNFPGRFSGRQFSNSRSEMNVSTLELGDSALYLCASSRLGQGGVHRTYEQYFGPGTRLTVT.

V gene TRBV4-3 combines with J gene TRBJ1-1; 9 nucleotides agree with TRBD1. This CDR3 has 15 residues. The germline V gene has CDR1 LGHNA and CDR2 YSLEER. V gave up 4 bases and J gave up 1 base; unmatched junction bases: 4. This CDR3 is CASSLWGQGNTEAFF. CDR3 in DNA: TGCGCCAGCAGCCTCTGGGGACAGGGGAACACTGAAGCTTTCTTT.

V is TRBV4-1 and J is TRBJ2-1, with D possibly being TRBD2 (6 bases). This CDR3 has 16 amino acids. V was trimmed by 4 bases and J by 0 bases, leaving 13 bases between them. Germline loops: CDR1 MGHRA, CDR2 YSYEKL. The CDR3 here is CASSPGLTSSYNEQFF. CDR3 nucleotides: TGCGCCAGCAGCCCCGGACTAACGAGCTCCTACAATGAGCAGTTCTTC.

The chain combines TRBV4-2 with TRBJ2-4; D possibly corresponds to TRBD2 (7 bases). V dropped 0 bases and J dropped 9 bases, with 21 bases sitting between them. The CDR3 length is 17 residues. Germline CDR1 is LGHNA and CDR2 is YNFKEQ. The CDR3 nucleotides read TGTGCCAGCAGCCAAGATGTCGGGGGGCGCTGGGAGGGCATTCAGTACTTC. Protein product: CASSQDVGGRWEGIQYF.

The chain uses TRBV9 and TRBJ2-1, with 11 bases matching TRBD2. Germline lookup yields CDR1 SGDLS and CDR2 YYNGEE. The junction had 5 bases not matched to a gene; V was cut back by 0 bases and J by 0 bases. The CDR3 contains 18 residues. CDR3 residues: CASSVEGLAVYSYNEQFF. DNA of the CDR3: TGTGCCAGCAGCGTAGAGGGACTAGCGGTCTACTCCTACAATGAGCAGTTCTTC.

V usage is TRBV28 and J usage is TRBJ1-1; D uncertain. V dropped 2 bases and J dropped 4 bases, with 17 bases sitting between them. This CDR3 has 16 residues. Germline lookup yields CDR1 MDHEN and CDR2 SYDVKM. The CDR3 protein is CASSLGRHPGGTEAFF. Here the CDR3 DNA reads TGTGCCAGCAGTTTAGGGCGGCACCCCGGAGGCACTGAAGCTTTCTTT.

The chain combines TRBV3-1 (or the pseudogene TRBV3-2) with TRBJ1-2; D is perhaps TRBD1 (6 bases). CDR3 size: 14 residues. The V gene lost 0 bases and the J gene lost 7 bases, with 12 bases spanning the gap. From germline, CDR1 is LGHDT and CDR2 YNNKEL (reference sequence). The CDR3 sequence: CASSQDWGQSGYTF. The CDR3 nucleotides read TGTGCCAGCAGCCAAGATTGGGGGCAAAGTGGCTACACCTTC.

This sequence joins TRBV6-5 and TRBJ1-5; 8 bases agree with TRBD1. CDR3 length equals 15 residues. The V gene's germline CDR1 is MNHEY and CDR2 SVGAGI. The V segment lost 0 bases and the J segment 6 bases; nucleotides outside the gene matches: 4. CDR3 bases: TGTGCCAGCAGTTACTCCCACAGGGGGGGTCAGCCCCAGCATTTT. It translates to CASSYSHRGGQPQHF.

This rearrangement joins TRBV15 to TRBJ2-7; D possibly corresponds to TRBD2 (6 bases). The germline V and J ends were trimmed by 0 bases and 0 bases, with 9 bases remaining between them. This CDR3 is built from 15 residues. Germline V CDR1 and CDR2: LNHNV, YYDKDF (reference sequence). This chain's CDR3 is CATSRDRGSSYEQYV. CDR3 nucleotides: TGTGCCACCAGCAGAGATCGGGGGAGCTCCTACGAGCAGTACGTC.

The chain combines TRBV30 with TRBJ1-5; no firm D call. The CDR3 length is 13 residues. Germline-derived CDR1 and CDR2 are GTSNPN and SVGIG (reference sequence). Trimming cost V 7 bases and J 4 bases, with 14 bases left between them. The CDR3 spells CAFIPGKNQPQHF. The CDR3 DNA follows: TGTGCCTTCATCCCCGGGAAGAATCAGCCCCAGCATTTT. The whole variable domain, filled in from reference TRBV30 and TRBJ1-5, reads SQTIHQWPATLVQPVGSPLSLECTVEGTSNPNLYWYRQAAGRGLQLLFYSVGIGQISSEVPQNLSASRPQDRQFILSSKKLLLSDSGFYLCAFIPGKNQPQHFGDGTRLSIL.

CDR3 DNA sequence: TGTGCCAGCAGCCCCCAGGGAAGTTCCTATAATTCACCCCTCCACTTT. Its translation is CASSPQGSSYNSPLHF. The chain is built from TRBV6-6 and TRBJ1-6, with D perhaps matching TRBD1 (5 bases). The germline CDR1 and CDR2 sequences are MNHNY and SVGAGI (reference sequence). The CDR3 sequence is 16 residues long. Deletions cut 6 bases from V and 1 base from J, with 13 bases between.

J is TRBJ1-1 and V is TRBV5-4; TRBD1 might be the D (5 bases). The germline V gene has CDR1 SGHNT and CDR2 YYREEE (reference sequence). The CDR3 is 16 amino acids. Trimming took 5 bases from V and 7 from J, leaving 24 bases between them. CDR3 coding DNA: TGTGCCAGCAGTGCGGGACTCGGGCAGACCGAAGGTGAAGCTTTCTTT. Protein: CASSAGLGQTEGEAFF.

The J gene is TRBJ2-7, the V gene TRBV6-5; maybe TRBD2 (6 bases). Germline-derived CDR1 and CDR2 are MNHEY and SVGAGI. The CDR3 loop spans 14 amino acids. V dropped 1 base and J dropped 5 bases, with 12 bases sitting between them. The CDR3 protein is CASSYYQGGNEQYF. The CDR3 bases are TGTGCCAGCAGTTACTATCAGGGAGGCAACGAGCAGTACTTC.

CDR3 DNA sequence: TGTGCCAGTAGAACTGGGCTGAACACTGAAGCTTTCTTT. This sequence encodes CASRTGLNTEAFF. V is TRBV19 and J is TRBJ1-1; D is unclear. CDR3 length: 13 residues. Germline values: CDR1 LNHDA, CDR2 SQIVND (reference sequence). Between the trimmed V and J ends, which lost 6 bases and 0 bases, there was a span of 8 bases.

This sequence joins TRBV5-4 and TRBJ1-2; 7 bases are a match to TRBD1. The CDR3 length is 14 residues. Germline loops: CDR1 SGHNT, CDR2 YYREEE (reference sequence). The trim removed 4 bases at V and 0 bases at J, leaving 3 bases unmatched. The CDR3 region is CASSRDSSNYGYTF. For the CDR3, the DNA is TGTGCCAGCAGCCGGGACAGCTCTAACTATGGCTACACCTTC.